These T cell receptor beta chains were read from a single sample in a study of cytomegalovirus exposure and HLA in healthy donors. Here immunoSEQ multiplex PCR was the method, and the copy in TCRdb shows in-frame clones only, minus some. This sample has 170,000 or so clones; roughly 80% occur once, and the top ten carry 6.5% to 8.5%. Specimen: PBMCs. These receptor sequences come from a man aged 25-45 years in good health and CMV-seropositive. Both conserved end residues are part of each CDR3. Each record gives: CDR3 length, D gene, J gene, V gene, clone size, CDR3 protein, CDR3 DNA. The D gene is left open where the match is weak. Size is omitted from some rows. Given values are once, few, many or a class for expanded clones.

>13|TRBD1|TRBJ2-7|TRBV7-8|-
CASSWGQDYEQYF
TGTGCCAGCAGCTGGGGACAGGACTACGAGCAGTACTTC
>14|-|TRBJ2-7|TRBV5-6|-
CASSLDAGPDEQYF
TGTGCCAGCAGCTTGGATGCGGGACCGGACGAGCAGTACTTC
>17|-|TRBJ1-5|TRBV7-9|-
CASSFYLGAGRNQPQHF
TGTGCCAGCAGCTTCTACCTGGGGGCTGGACGCAATCAGCCCCAGCATTTT
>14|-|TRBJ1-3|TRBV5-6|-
CASSSGGVGNTIYF
TGTGCCAGCAGCTCCGGAGGGGTTGGAAACACCATATATTTT
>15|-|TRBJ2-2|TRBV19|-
CASSIGTTRTGELFF
TGTGCCAGTAGTATAGGGACTACAAGGACCGGGGAGCTGTTTTTT
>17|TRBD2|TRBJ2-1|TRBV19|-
CASSIGFRLAGVREQFF
TGTGCCAGTAGTATAGGTTTTAGGCTAGCGGGAGTGAGAGAGCAGTTCTTC
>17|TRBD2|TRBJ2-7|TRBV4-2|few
CASSQTGGTSGRYEQYF
TGTGCCAGCAGCCAAACCGGGGGCACTAGCGGGAGGTACGAGCAGTACTTC
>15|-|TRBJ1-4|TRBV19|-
CASYLPGATNEKLFF
TGTGCCAGTTATTTACCAGGGGCAACTAATGAAAAACTGTTTTTT
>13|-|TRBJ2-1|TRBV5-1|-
CASSFTGYNEQFF
TGCGCCAGCAGCTTTACGGGTTACAATGAGCAGTTCTTC
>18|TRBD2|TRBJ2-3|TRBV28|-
CASNTQRRLGGRSDTQYF
TGTGCCAGCAATACCCAGAGACGGTTGGGCGGGAGATCCGATACGCAGTATTTT
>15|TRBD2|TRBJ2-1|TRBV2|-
CASSGLAGVGNEQFF
TGTGCCAGCAGTGGACTAGCGGGAGTCGGCAATGAGCAGTTCTTC
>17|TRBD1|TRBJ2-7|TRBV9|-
CASSGGPTPGQGHEQYF
TGTGCCAGCAGCGGAGGTCCAACCCCGGGACAGGGCCACGAGCAGTACTTC
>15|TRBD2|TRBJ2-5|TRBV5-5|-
CASSLDAVGGETQYF
TGTGCCAGCAGCTTGGATGCCGTGGGGGGGGAGACCCAGTACTTC
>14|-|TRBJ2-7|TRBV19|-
CASRWREGTYAQYF
TGTGCCAGTAGGTGGCGGGAAGGGACCTACGCGCAGTACTTC
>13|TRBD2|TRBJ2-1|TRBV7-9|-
CASSTSGGDEQFF
TGTGCCAGCAGTACTAGCGGGGGGGATGAGCAGTTCTTC
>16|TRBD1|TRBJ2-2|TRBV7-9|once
CASSSHGTVNTGELFF
TGTGCCAGCAGCTCTCACGGGACAGTGAACACCGGGGAGCTGTTTTTT
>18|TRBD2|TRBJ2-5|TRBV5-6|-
CASSLGFVSGRYQETQYF
TGTGCCAGCAGCTTGGGATTCGTAAGCGGGAGGTACCAAGAGACCCAGTACTTC
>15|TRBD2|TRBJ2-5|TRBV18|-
CASSLLAGDGETQYF
TGTGCCAGCTCACTTCTAGCGGGAGATGGAGAGACCCAGTACTTC
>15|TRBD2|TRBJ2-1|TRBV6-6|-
CASSSGTSGGNEQFF
TGTGCCAGCAGTTCCGGGACTAGCGGGGGAAATGAGCAGTTCTTC
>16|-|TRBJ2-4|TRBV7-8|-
CASSSETTIAKNIQYF
TGTGCCAGCAGCTCTGAGACAACCATAGCCAAAAACATTCAGTACTTC
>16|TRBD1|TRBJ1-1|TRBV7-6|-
CASSLSGGEGNTEAFF
TGTGCCAGCAGCTTATCAGGGGGCGAGGGGAACACTGAAGCTTTCTTT